One sample yielded the 9 T cell receptor beta chains listed below, sequenced in a study of early T cells in non-severe SARS-CoV-2 infection. TCRdb re-analysed the 5' RACE reads in MiXCR, keeping a single row per CDR3 protein. This repertoire shows roughly 25,000 distinct CDR3 sequences, 4% to 5% found once; its top ten account for 6.2%. Sequencing was done on a sample of whole blood. The receptors here all came from an adult who was a healthcare worker with PCR-confirmed SARS-CoV-2 infection or an uninfected control (not recorded which).

This clonotype showed up many times. The V and J genes are TRBV10-2 and TRBJ2-7; TRBD2 agrees at 7 bases. V was pared by 8 bases and J by 1 base, with 5 bases of the junction left unmatched. CDR1 and CDR2 (germline): WSHSY, SAAADI. The CDR3 has 13 amino acids. The CDR3: CASFSGLSYEQYF. The CDR3 nucleotides are TGCGCCAGCTTTAGCGGGCTGTCCTACGAGCAGTACTTC.

This clonotype counts as medium-sized. The genes are TRBV6-5 and TRBJ2-3; D remains ambiguous. Germline-derived CDR1 and CDR2 are MNHEY and SVGAGI. This CDR3 is 13 amino acids long. V was clipped by 4 bases and J by 2 bases, with 7 bases between them. CDR3: CASSWQYTDTQYF. CDR3 DNA sequence: TGTGCCAGCAGTTGGCAGTACACAGATACGCAGTATTTT.

This clonotype was observed many times. The chain has TRBV5-1 and TRBJ2-1, with D perhaps matching TRBD2 (6 bases). CDR1 is SGHRS and CDR2 is YFSETQ in the germline V gene. Trimming took off 5 bases at V and 1 base at J, with 13 bases between the two ends. This CDR3 is built from 15 residues. The CDR3 loop reads CASRPGTPSYNEQFF. The CDR3 DNA sequence: TGCGCCAGCAGACCCGGGACTCCTTCCTACAATGAGCAGTTCTTC. Complete variable domain (other parts from reference TRBV5-1 and TRBJ2-1): KAGVTQTPRYLIKTRGQQVTLSCSPISGHRSVSWYQQTPGQGLQFLFEYFSETQRNKGNFPGRFSGRQFSNSRSEMNVSTLELGDSALYLCASRPGTPSYNEQFFGPGTRLTVL.

As to this clonotype: Being one base from a much bigger clone, this may be a read error. DNA for the CDR3: TGTGCCAGCAGCTTAGGGGCGGGAGGAGCTTACGAGCAGCACTTC. The encoded protein is CASSLGAGGAYEQHF. The chain has TRBV7-2 and TRBJ2-7; 8 nucleotides line up with TRBD2. CDR3 size: 15 residues. Germline V gene data show CDR1 as SGHTA and CDR2 as FQGNSA.

This clonotype was recorded a few times. This chain connects TRBV4-2 to TRBJ2-1, with 8 bases identical to TRBD2. The germline gives CDR1 LGHNA, CDR2 YNFKEQ. The junction had 7 bases not matched to a gene; V was cut back by 0 bases and J by 3 bases. The CDR3 consists of 17 residues. CDR3 residues: CASSQDWDSGNYNEQFF. CDR3 DNA: TGTGCCAGCAGCCAAGATTGGGATAGCGGGAACTACAATGAGCAGTTCTTC.

V is TRBV29-1 and J is TRBJ2-3, with D possibly called TRBD1 or TRBD2 (5 bases each). Germline V gives CDR1 SQVTM, CDR2 ANQGSEA. The CDR3 has 14 amino acids. Trimming left V 6 bases short and J 3 bases short, with 16 bases between. The CDR3, as DNA: TGCAGCGTCTACATCCGGGACCCTACAGATACGCAGTATTTT. Protein sequence: CSVYIRDPTDTQYF.

This clonotype was seen ten or more times. The chain uses TRBV14 and TRBJ1-1; a weak D match, TRBD1 (5 bases). Trimming took off 4 bases at V and 6 bases at J, with 9 bases between the two ends. In germline, CDR1 is SGHDN, CDR2 FVKESK. The CDR3 extends over 12 amino acids. The CDR3 DNA reads as TGTGCCAGCAGCCGGGCGGGGGCTGAAGCTTTCTTT. Translated: CASSRAGAEAFF.

The gene calls are TRBV30 and TRBJ1-3, with 9 bases fitting TRBD1. Germline V gene data show CDR1 as GTSNPN and CDR2 as SVGIG (reference sequence). This CDR3 is 15 amino acids long. Unmatched junction bases numbered 4, after V lost 3 bases and J lost 1 base. CDR3 nucleotides: TGTGCCTGGAGCGGGACAGGGAAATCTGGAAACACCATATATTTT. It specifies CAWSGTGKSGNTIYF.

The V and J genes are TRBV6-5 and TRBJ2-5; TRBD2 agrees at 9 bases. CDR1 is MNHEY and CDR2 is SVGAGI in the germline V gene. This CDR3 region has 15 residues. V shed 2 bases and J 4 bases; nucleotides not matched to a gene: 5. CDR3 region: CASSYRAGGVETQYF. CDR3 in DNA: TGTGCCAGCAGTTACCGGGCGGGAGGGGTAGAGACCCAGTACTTC.